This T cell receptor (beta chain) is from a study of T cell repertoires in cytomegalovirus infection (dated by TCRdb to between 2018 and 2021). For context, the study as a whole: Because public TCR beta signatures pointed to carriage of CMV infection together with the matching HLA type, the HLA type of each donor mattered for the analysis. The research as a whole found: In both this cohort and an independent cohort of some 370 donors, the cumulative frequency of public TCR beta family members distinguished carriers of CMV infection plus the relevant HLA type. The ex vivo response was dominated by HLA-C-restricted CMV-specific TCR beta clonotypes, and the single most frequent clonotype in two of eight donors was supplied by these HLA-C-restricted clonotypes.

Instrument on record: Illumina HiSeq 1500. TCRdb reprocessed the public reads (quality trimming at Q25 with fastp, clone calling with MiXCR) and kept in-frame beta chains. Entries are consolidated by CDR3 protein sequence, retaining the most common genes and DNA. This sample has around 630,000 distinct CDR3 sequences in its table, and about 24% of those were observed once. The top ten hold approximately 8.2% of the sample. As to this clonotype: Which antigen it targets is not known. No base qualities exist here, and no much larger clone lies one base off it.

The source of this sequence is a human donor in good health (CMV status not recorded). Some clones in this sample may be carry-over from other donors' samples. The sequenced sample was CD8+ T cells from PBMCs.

Here is the DNA: TGCGCCAGCAGCCCCTTGAGCAAATACAATGAGCAGTTCTTC. Its protein product is CASSPLSKYNEQFF. The receptor chain draws on TRBV10-2 and TRBJ2-1; the D gene assignment is ambiguous. Taken from cysteine to phenylalanine, the CDR3 has 14 residues. Only the CDR3 portion is preserved as DNA: 42 bases, with reading frame beginning at the first base. Cut back by 6 bases and 4 bases, the V and J ends lie 13 bases apart. From the germline V gene, CDR1 is WSHSY and CDR2 is SAAADI.